This T cell receptor (beta chain) was sequenced during a study of blood T cell repertoires in COVID-19. CDR3 length: 15 amino acids. The germline V gene has CDR1 ENHRY and CDR2 SYGVKD. Trimming took off 10 bases at V and 5 bases at J, with 21 bases between the two ends. Method: immunoSEQ multiplex PCR; TCRdb's copy keeps in-frame clones and lacks some. The sample holds 240,000 or so clones, roughly 90% seen once. Sample: peripheral blood. The receptor was derived from a man aged 55 to 69 who had recovered from COVID-19. J is TRBJ1-5 and V is TRBV10-3, with D possibly matching TRBD1 (5 bases). The CDR3, as DNA: TGTGCCACCTCGAATCAGGGTAAGCCCGATCAGCCCCAGCATTTT. This encodes CATSNQGKPDQPQHF.